This T cell receptor beta chain was retrieved from a study of beta chain features in type 1 diabetes. Study-level results: PCR might preferentially amplify shorter templates, equally in patients and controls.

Reverse transcription of all isolated RNA meant that expressed TCRB transcripts were sequenced. Roughly 3.7 million reads, on average, came from each naive, central memory and regulatory T cell sample. TCRdb's copy holds only in-frame clones and misses some; the assay was immunoSEQ multiplex PCR. Among about 250,000 clones listed, 12% to 15% were seen once. This clone appeared a few times. As yet, its antigen is unknown. There are 14 residues in the CDR3. CDR1 and CDR2 from the germline V gene are SGHTA and FQGNSA. V was trimmed by 2 bases and J by 7 bases, leaving 14 bases between them. The purity of all sorted populations exceeded 95%.

The sequencing sample was made of naive CD4+ T cells from blood. This sequence originates from a woman in her thirties or forties in good health. The gene calls are TRBV7-2 and TRBJ1-1; D is uncertain. CDR3 DNA: TGTGCCAGCAGCTTATTTGGAGAGAGCATTGAAGCTTTCTTT. It yields the protein CASSLFGESIEAFF.